These T cell receptor beta chains were read from a single sample in a study of blood T cells in healthy people across ages. One entry per CDR3 protein results from TCRdb running MiXCR on the 5' RACE reads. Of approximately 810,000 distinct CDR3 sequences listed, 29% are singletons. The sequenced sample was blood. The source of these receptors is a woman of 80 years or more in good health. Both conserved end residues are part of each CDR3. The order of the fields is V gene, clone size, J gene, D gene, CDR3 DNA, CDR3 protein. A D gene is named only where the DNA matches it firmly. The listing skips clone size in some rows; elsewhere it reads once, few, many or a size class.

TRBV6-6	.	TRBJ2-2	TRBD2	TGTGCCAGCAGTGGGGGGGGGACTACGAACACCGGGGAGCTGTTTTTT	CASSGGGTTNTGELFF
TRBV30	.	TRBJ1-5	.	TGTGCCTGGAGTGCTTACTCGGGGCAGCCCCAGCATTTT	CAWSAYSGQPQHF
TRBV18	many	TRBJ2-1	TRBD2	TGTGCCAGCTCACCTCTAGCGGGGGGGCCCAATGAGCAGTTCTTC	CASSPLAGGPNEQFF
TRBV7-2	.	TRBJ2-5	TRBD2	TGTGCCAGCAGTAGGCGGGGGTACCAAGAGGCCCAGTACTTC	CASSRRGYQEAQYF
TRBV7-2	many	TRBJ2-1	.	TGTGCCAGCAGCTTAGCGCTGACTTATGAGCAGTTCTTC	CASSLALTYEQFF
TRBV3-1	many	TRBJ2-1	.	TGTGCCAGCAGCCCTACACCGGCAAGCCGAAGTTACAATGAGCAGTTCTTC	CASSPTPASRSYNEQFF
TRBV12-3/TRBV12-4	.	TRBJ2-5	.	TGTGCCAGCAGTTCCTACGCTGAGGGATTCCAAGAGACCCAGTACTTC	CASSSYAEGFQETQYF
TRBV6-2/TRBV6-3	.	TRBJ2-2	.	TGTGCCAGCCGAGTGGGCGGCACGAACACCGGGGAGCTGTTTTTT	CASRVGGTNTGELFF
TRBV6-5	many	TRBJ1-1	.	TGTGCCAGCAGTTACATGGGTGAAGCTTTCTTT	CASSYMGEAFF
TRBV25-1	many	TRBJ2-6	.	TGTGCCAGCAGTGAATTTGTGTCTACTGGGGCCAACGTCCTGACTTTC	CASSEFVSTGANVLTF
TRBV20-1	.	TRBJ2-2	.	TGCAGTGCTAGAGCACTAAACACCGGGGAGCTGTTTTTT	CSARALNTGELFF
TRBV6-2/TRBV6-3	many	TRBJ1-2	TRBD1	TGTGCCGGCAAAACAGGGGAGACGGGCTACACCTTC	CAGKTGETGYTF
TRBV20-1	many	TRBJ1-6	.	TGCAGTTCCGGGCCCTTTAATTCACCCCTCCACTTT	CSSGPFNSPLHF
TRBV28	.	TRBJ1-1	.	TGTGCCAGCAGTTTGGGACACCATTTGAACACTGAAGCTTTCTTT	CASSLGHHLNTEAFF
TRBV7-2	.	TRBJ1-4	.	TGTGCCAGCAGCTTACCTACGGGAACGGGTGAAAAACTGTTTTTT	CASSLPTGTGEKLFF
TRBV28	.	TRBJ2-7	.	TGTGCCGGCAGCCTAAGGGGATCCGAGCAGTACTTC	CAGSLRGSEQYF
TRBV20-1	many	TRBJ1-2	TRBD1	TGCAGTGCACCAGGGACAGGGGAGAACTTCTATGGCTACACCTTC	CSAPGTGENFYGYTF
TRBV30	.	TRBJ1-5	.	TGTGCCTGGAGTGTACGGAGGCAGCCCCAGCATTTT	CAWSVRRQPQHF
TRBV10-3	few	TRBJ1-4	TRBD1	TGTGCCATCAGCGCAACGGACAGGGCTAATGACAAACTGTTTTTT	CAISATDRANDKLFF
TRBV7-9	many	TRBJ1-2	.	TGTGCCAGCTCAAGCGGGGTCAACTATGGCTACACCTTC	CASSSGVNYGYTF
TRBV4-1	.	TRBJ2-2	.	TGCGCCAGCAGCCAAGGCCCCGGGACGGCCACCGGGGAGCTGTTTTTT	CASSQGPGTATGELFF
TRBV20-1	few	TRBJ1-4	TRBD1	TGCAGTGCTAGAATCCGGGACAGGGAAAAACTGTTTTTT	CSARIRDREKLFF
TRBV18	few	TRBJ2-3	TRBD2	TGTGCCAGCTCACCAAGAGGACTAGCGGTGCCAGATACGCAGTATTTT	CASSPRGLAVPDTQYF
TRBV7-2	.	TRBJ1-1	TRBD1	TGTGCCAGCAGCGAATCGGGGGCCAGGGGGTCTGAAGCTTTCTTT	CASSESGARGSEAFF
TRBV20-1	.	TRBJ2-1	.	TGCAGTGCTAGAGATTGGAGGTTACAAACCTACAATGAGCAGTTCTTC	CSARDWRLQTYNEQFF
TRBV4-1	few	TRBJ2-3	TRBD1	TGCGCCAGCAGCCCGCAGGACAGGGGGTCCACAGATACGCAGTATTTT	CASSPQDRGSTDTQYF
TRBV7-9	many	TRBJ2-2	TRBD2	TGTGCCAGCAGCCCCCTCCGGCTAGCGGGGGGGACCGGGGAGCTGTTTTTT	CASSPLRLAGGTGELFF
TRBV4-3	many	TRBJ2-5	TRBD2	TGCGCCAGCAGCCAAACGCTAGCGGGGAGCGCCCAAGAGACCCAGTACTTC	CASSQTLAGSAQETQYF
TRBV6-2/TRBV6-3	many	TRBJ1-5	TRBD1	TGTGCCAGCAGTTATGGGACCGGGACAGTTAGCAATCAGCCCCAGCATTTT	CASSYGTGTVSNQPQHF
TRBV5-1	many	TRBJ2-2	.	TGCGCCAGCAGCTTGGAAGTCCGGGGGTCGAACACCGGGGAGCTGTTTTTT	CASSLEVRGSNTGELFF
TRBV10-2	few	TRBJ2-7	.	TGCGCCAGCAGTGATCGCAGGGAGGTATCCTACGAGCAGTACTTC	CASSDRREVSYEQYF
TRBV20-1	.	TRBJ2-7	TRBD1	TGCAGTGCTAGAGTCCCGGGGACAGGGGACTACGAGCAGTACTTC	CSARVPGTGDYEQYF
TRBV7-9	.	TRBJ2-7	.	TGTGCCAGCAGCTCCGGAGACCAGCAGTACTTC	CASSSGDQQYF
TRBV11-2	.	TRBJ2-2	TRBD2	TGTGCCAGCAGCCCCGGGACTAGCGGGGGGAACACCGGGGAGCTGTTTTTT	CASSPGTSGGNTGELFF
TRBV4-1	many	TRBJ2-1	.	TGCGCCAGCAGCCAAGTGCCCCCCCCCACTAGCTCCTACAATGAGCAGTTCTTC	CASSQVPPPTSSYNEQFF
TRBV18	many	TRBJ2-3	.	TGTGCCAGCTCACCGGGGCTACTCCCAGATACGCAGTATTTT	CASSPGLLPDTQYF
TRBV7-9	many	TRBJ2-3	.	TGTGCCAGCAGCTTAGCGCTGGGAGAAGACAGCACAGATACGCAGTATTTT	CASSLALGEDSTDTQYF
TRBV30	.	TRBJ1-5	TRBD1	TGTGCCTGGAGCCTAGGGACAGGGAGAAGTCAGCCCCAGCATTTT	CAWSLGTGRSQPQHF
TRBV30	many	TRBJ2-7	.	TGTGCCTGGAGTGGGGGGCCAGCGGGGCAGTACTTC	CAWSGGPAGQYF
TRBV6-9	many	TRBJ2-1	.	TGTGCCAGCAGCCACGGAGTTTACGATGAGCAGTTCTTC	CASSHGVYDEQFF
TRBV24-1	many	TRBJ2-6	TRBD1	TGTGCCACCAGTGACCCGGGGACAGGCTCTGGGGCCAACGTCCTGACTTTC	CATSDPGTGSGANVLTF
TRBV20-1	.	TRBJ1-1	.	TGCAGTGCTAGGGCTTCCAGGGCCGACACTGAAGCTTTCTTT	CSARASRADTEAFF
TRBV5-1	many	TRBJ2-3	TRBD2	TGCGCCAGCTCGGGGGGGCCAAGTGATACGCAGTATTTT	CASSGGPSDTQYF
TRBV7-2	many	TRBJ2-1	.	TGTGCCAGCAGCTTAGATGGCAGGTGGTCGAATGAGCAGTTCTTC	CASSLDGRWSNEQFF
TRBV5-1	.	TRBJ1-3	.	TGCGCCAGCAGCGCCCGGGGGGACAACTCTGGAAACACCATATATTTT	CASSARGDNSGNTIYF
TRBV3-1	.	TRBJ2-3	.	TGTGCCAGCAGCCAAGTCTCAGGTACGCAGTATTTT	CASSQVSGTQYF
TRBV2	few	TRBJ1-1	.	TGTGCCAGCACCGTCTATCCTCCTGAAGCTTTCTTT	CASTVYPPEAFF
TRBV7-9	.	TRBJ1-5	.	TGTGCCAGCAGCTTAGGTCCAGGGAAAAATCAGCCCCAGCATTTT	CASSLGPGKNQPQHF